Here is one TCR beta chain with its context. This receptor's antigen is unknown. No base quality values were provided; no much bigger clone lies one nucleotide off. A MiSeq instrument was used for deep resolution sequencing, which targeted depths ranging from 1 in 1 million up to 1 in 200,000 T cells, with coverage averaging 10x for each clonotype. The immunoSEQ hsTCRB Kit was used to generate TCR beta libraries. Per the source publication's procedure: The data were analyzed with ImmunoSEQ Analyzer and ImmunoSEQ Data Assistant, and V, D and J gene assignments followed IMGT definitions. Clonality, which ranges from 0 to 1, was calculated as one minus the normalized Shannon entropy of productive rearrangement frequencies. Only overrepresented clonotypes making up at least 0.05% of the repertoire of each patient were included in the public clonotype analysis. Fewer than 15 age-matched healthy donor repertoires from immuneACCESS served as clonality controls. TCRdb mirrors the immuneACCESS table, restricted to in-frame sequences. Some clones are absent from its copies; in checked studies, under half trace to an unresolved V gene, and the reason for the others is unknown. V and J calls and clone size are copied from that table; D and trimming were computed from the DNA. The sample contains around 97,000 clones, around 73% of them found a single time. The ten largest clones take up 25% to 40% of the sample.

The time point label corresponds to: 12 months on ibrutinib. Roughly 2 micrograms of genomic DNA were extracted from cryopreserved PBMCs for TCR beta library preparation. High-throughput TCR beta sequencing was performed on longitudinal blood samples from CLL patients receiving ibrutinib monotherapy. The patients were enrolled in a single-center, open-label phase 2 trial of ibrutinib monotherapy. The trim is 2 bases for V and 8 bases for J, with a gap of 8 bases between the germline ends. The CDR3 goes from the cysteine to the phenylalanine over 13 residues. The only DNA kept is the CDR3, 39 bases in frame from the first base. Via the germline V gene (reference sequence), CDR1 is SGHNT and CDR2 YYREEE. The sample is drawn from a study of cytotoxic CD8 clonotypes in ibrutinib-treated CLL (dated by TCRdb to about 2021). For the wider study: The cohort included roughly 15 treatment-naive and ten to eleven relapsed/refractory patients; roughly 17 were IGHV unmutated. Partial responses were observed in approximately 24 patients and complete responses in 2; after a median follow-up of around 68 months, remission was maintained in 15 or so patients and progression was observed in some twelve. The response samples were drawn at a median of 12 months into treatment, with a range of roughly 6 to 40 months. Samples averaged approximately 260,000 productive templates and 80,000 to 100,000 productive rearrangements. Longitudinal samples were obtainable from about 30% of the roughly 86 participants in the trial. Cryopreserved peripheral blood mononuclear cells were obtained before treatment, at response, and at either sustained remission or disease progression. All remission and progressive disease samples were collected while patients were still receiving ibrutinib.

Study-wide findings and limitations: Lymph node repertoires were not examined, and the timing of sampling was not matched between patients in sustained remission and those whose disease progressed. At ibrutinib response clonality went up, during sustained remission it held steady, and at progression it dropped back toward baseline. Public clonotypes were rare and either shrank or stayed stable during treatment, and the rise in clonality at ibrutinib response reflected expansion of private clonotypes. At baseline, clonality was higher than in age-matched healthy donors and showed a strong correlation with circulating CD8+ T-cell counts.

The sequence was collected from a human donor with chronic lymphocytic leukemia. The material was PBMCs, obtained after 12 months of ibrutinib treatment. The V gene is TRBV5-4 and the J gene is TRBJ1-6; the D region possibly corresponds to TRBD1 (5 bases align). The sequence in DNA is TGTGCCAGCAGCTTTTCGGGGGATTCACCCCTCCACTTT. This gives the protein CASSFSGDSPLHF.